This entry is about one TCR beta chain. This entry is derived from a study of blood T cell repertoires in COVID-19. This CDR3 contains 11 residues. The germline V gene has CDR1 MNHEY and CDR2 SMNVEV (reference sequence). The V gene lost 3 bases and the J gene lost 9 bases, with 6 bases spanning the gap. In the authors' workflow: Cell counts per sample came from amplifying reference gene primers. The repertoire was sequenced with immunoSEQ multiplex PCR; TCRdb's copy has only in-frame clones and lacks some. V and J calls and clone size are as listed in that table; D and trimming were resolved from the DNA. The sample comprises roughly 320,000 clones, approximately 90% of which are singletons, and about 4.6% rests with the top ten.

This receptor was obtained from a man under 40 who had recovered from COVID-19. The sequencing sample was made of PBMCs or T cells enriched from blood (not recorded which). The V and J genes are TRBV27 and TRBJ2-1; no clear D. The chain's CDR3 is CASSFSCEQFF. CDR3 nucleotides: TGTGCCAGCAGTTTTTCCTGTGAGCAGTTCTTC.